The 26 T cell receptor beta chains below were found in one sample sequenced in a study of T cell responses to AZD1222 COVID-19 vaccine. Sequencing was performed with immunoSEQ multiplex PCR; in TCRdb, only in-frame clones are kept and a portion is missing. The sample lists 200,000 or so clones, 87% seen once, with 2.5% to 3% in the top ten. Specimen: peripheral blood, collected on day 0 of MenACWY control vaccination. The receptor source for this set is an adult in good health.

This chain uses TRBV4-3 with TRBJ2-7; 8 bases align to TRBD1. The CDR3 contains 14 residues. Germline V gene sequence: CDR1 LGHNA, CDR2 YSLEER. After removal of 4 bases from V and 2 bases from J, the junction contained 4 bases not matched to a gene. CDR3 DNA: TGCGCCAGCAGCCCTCACAGGGGGACCTACGAGCAGTACTTC. Protein sequence: CASSPHRGTYEQYF.

The chain is built from TRBV27 and TRBJ2-3, with a tentative D call TRBD1 (5 bases). The V end lost 3 bases, the J end lost 3 bases, and 16 bases lay between the germline ends. The CDR3 is made up of 16 amino acids. Germline CDR1 is MNHEY and CDR2 is SMNVEV (reference sequence). CDR3 coding DNA: TGTGCCAGCAGTTTTTATACAGGCTTTCCGACAGATACGCAGTATTTT. Translated, it gives CASSFYTGFPTDTQYF.

The rearrangement uses TRBV30 and TRBJ2-7; a weak D match, TRBD1 (6 bases). This CDR3 spans 14 amino acids. Trimming shortened V by 0 bases and J by 6 bases, and 15 bases separated the two germline ends. Germline-derived CDR1 and CDR2 are GTSNPN and SVGIG (reference sequence). The CDR3 DNA sequence: TGTGCCTGGAGTGTCTTACAGGGCCTAGGCGAGCAGTACTTC. Translation gives CAWSVLQGLGEQYF.

The chain has TRBV30 and TRBJ1-1; no definite D call. The CDR3 sequence is 13 residues long. CDR1 is GTSNPN, CDR2 SVGIG, per germline (reference sequence). Trimming left V 2 bases short and J 6 bases short, with 13 bases between. This chain's CDR3 is CAWSRLGFAEAFF. As DNA, the CDR3 is TGTGCCTGGAGTCGATTGGGTTTCGCTGAAGCTTTCTTT. Complete variable domain (other parts from reference TRBV30 and TRBJ1-1): SQTIHQWPATLVQPVGSPLSLECTVEGTSNPNLYWYRQAAGRGLQLLFYSVGIGQISSEVPQNLSASRPQDRQFILSSKKLLLSDSGFYLCAWSRLGFAEAFFGQGTRLTVV.

The chain joins TRBV2 to TRBJ1-2, with 8 bases identical to TRBD1. Germline V lookup: CDR1 SNHLY, CDR2 FYNNEI. The length of the CDR3 is 16 residues. J gave up 8 bases and V 5 bases, and 16 bases lay outside the gene matches. CDR3 DNA sequence: TGTGCCAGCAGTTTTTATCTACAGGGGGGCGGGGCGGGCTACACCTTC. The encoded protein is CASSFYLQGGGAGYTF.

The V gene is TRBV6-5, the J gene TRBJ1-5; unclear D gene. Germline V gene sequence: CDR1 MNHEY, CDR2 SVGAGI. The CDR3 is 14 amino acids. Trimming took 6 bases from V and 1 from J, leaving 10 bases between them. The CDR3 sequence: CASRAGPSNQPQHF. CDR3 coding DNA: TGTGCCAGCAGGGCCGGACCGAGCAATCAGCCCCAGCATTTT.

J is TRBJ2-7 and V is TRBV5-5; 7 positions agree with TRBD1. This CDR3 spans 15 amino acids. CDR1 is SGHKS and CDR2 is YYEKEE in the germline V gene (reference sequence). J gave up 3 bases and V 2 bases, and 8 bases lay outside the gene matches. For the CDR3, the DNA is TGTGCCAGCAGCTTACGACAGGGAAAGGTCTACGAGCAGTACTTC. This codes for CASSLRQGKVYEQYF.

This rearrangement joins TRBV7-3 to TRBJ2-6; weak D call: TRBD1 (6 bases). The CDR3 totals 14 residues. CDR1 is SGHTA, CDR2 FQGTGA, per germline. Trimming left V 5 bases short and J 4 bases short, with 9 bases between. The DNA of the CDR3 is TGTGCCAGCAGCCTGGGGGCCGGGGCCAACGTCCTGACTTTC. Translation gives CASSLGAGANVLTF.

The chain employs TRBV28 and TRBJ2-2, with 9 bases matching TRBD2. Germline loops: CDR1 MDHEN, CDR2 SYDVKM. The CDR3 totals 17 residues. J gave up 3 bases and V 5 bases, and 10 bases lay outside the gene matches. CDR3 in DNA: TGTGCCAGCAGTCCCGCTCAGACTAGCGGAGACACCGGGGAGCTGTTTTTT. Its protein is CASSPAQTSGDTGELFF. Full variable domain (missing parts from reference TRBV28 and TRBJ2-2): DVKVTQSSRYLVKRTGEKVFLECVQDMDHENMFWYRQDPGLGLRLIYFSYDVKMKEKGDIPEGYSVSREKKERFSLILESASTNQTSMYLCASSPAQTSGDTGELFFGEGSRLTVL.

The genes are TRBV28 and TRBJ2-7; 8 nucleotides agree with TRBD2. Looked up from germline, CDR1 is MDHEN and CDR2 is SYDVKM. Trimming cost V 3 bases and J 2 bases; bases outside gene matches: 3. The CDR3 contains 14 residues. CDR3 in amino acids: CASSLRGVTYEQYF. CDR3 in DNA: TGTGCCAGCAGTTTGCGGGGGGTAACCTACGAGCAGTACTTC.

The rearrangement uses TRBV6-5 and TRBJ1-4, with D perhaps TRBD1 (5 bases). Trimming shortened V by 6 bases and J by 8 bases, and 10 bases separated the two germline ends. Germline V gene sequence: CDR1 MNHEY, CDR2 SVGAGI. The CDR3 is made up of 12 amino acids. CDR3 sequence (DNA): TGTGCCAGCAGGGGGACGAGAGAAAAACTGTTTTTT. As protein: CASRGTREKLFF.

The chain is built from TRBV3-1 (or the pseudogene TRBV3-2) and TRBJ1-1; D gene ambiguous. V lost 2 bases to trimming and J lost 5 bases, with 18 bases between them. The germline V gene encodes CDR1 LGHDT and CDR2 YNNKEL (reference sequence). This CDR3 has 16 amino acids. CDR3 protein: CASSQLRPSVGTEAFF. CDR3 DNA sequence: TGTGCCAGCAGCCAACTTCGACCCTCGGTGGGGACTGAAGCTTTCTTT.

The chain is built from TRBV7-3 and TRBJ2-6; tentatively, D is TRBD1 (6 bases). Germline values: CDR1 SGHTA, CDR2 FQGTGA. The CDR3 has 14 amino acids. The germline V and J ends were trimmed by 5 bases and 10 bases, with 15 bases remaining between them. CDR3 loop: CASSMTGTPNVLTF. As DNA, the CDR3 is TGTGCCAGCAGCATGACCGGGACACCAAACGTCCTGACTTTC.

The chain uses TRBV27 and TRBJ2-1; no clear D. CDR3 length equals 13 residues. Trimming stripped 2 bases from V and 2 bases from J, with 4 bases between. Per germline, CDR1 MNHEY and CDR2 SMNVEV (reference sequence). The chain's CDR3 is CASSLQAYNEQFF. The CDR3 DNA reads TGTGCCAGCAGTTTACAAGCCTACAATGAGCAGTTCTTC.

This sequence joins TRBV28 and TRBJ1-2; D possibly corresponds to TRBD1 (6 bases). Germline V gene lookup returns CDR1 MDHEN and CDR2 SYDVKM. Trimming took off 7 bases at V and 4 bases at J, with 16 bases between the two ends. The CDR3 consists of 14 residues. This CDR3 is CASTTGGAPYGYTF. The CDR3 nucleotides are TGTGCCAGCACCACGGGGGGGGCCCCCTATGGCTACACCTTC.

This clone was observed a single time. The CDR3 nucleotides read TGTGCCAGCAGCCATGGAACGGGACTTGCCTACGAGCAGTACTTC. Its translation: CASSHGTGLAYEQYF. V is TRBV4-2 and J is TRBJ2-7, with D tentatively TRBD2 (6 bases). Germline CDR1 is LGHNA and CDR2 is YNFKEQ. This CDR3 comprises 15 residues. Trimming cost V 3 bases and J 2 bases, with 14 bases left between them.

The V and J genes are TRBV9 and TRBJ1-1, with D possibly being TRBD1 (5 bases). Germline CDR1 and CDR2: SGDLS and YYNGEE. The CDR3 is 13 residues long. Deletions cut 4 bases from V and 0 bases from J, with 7 bases between. CDR3 region: CASSRGLNTEAFF. The CDR3 region has the DNA TGTGCCAGCAGCAGGGGATTGAACACTGAAGCTTTCTTT.

The chain uses TRBV9 and TRBJ2-7, with 7 bases lining up with TRBD1. This CDR3 is built from 12 residues. The V gene end was trimmed by 4 bases and the J gene end by 4 bases; junction bases not matched to a gene: 2. Germline V lookup: CDR1 SGDLS, CDR2 YYNGEE. CDR3 DNA: TGTGCCAGCAGCCCCAGGGGGTACGAGCAGTACTTC. Translating gives CASSPRGYEQYF.

In its sample, this clone was seen a few times. The chain employs TRBV7-9 and TRBJ2-7, with 7 nucleotides matching TRBD1. The CDR3 runs 16 residues. Losses at the gene ends were 0 bases for V and 5 bases for J; bases not matched to a gene: 10. Germline V gene data show CDR1 as SEHNR and CDR2 as FQNEAQ (reference sequence). For the CDR3, the DNA is TGTGCCAGCAGCTTAGCGCTCCGGGACAGTTCCAACGAGCAGTACTTC. Protein sequence: CASSLALRDSSNEQYF.

Worth noting for this clone: At one of its ends the junction is not consistent with the germline gene, which may arise from a read error. The genes are TRBV12-3 or TRBV12-4 and TRBJ2-7; 8 bases agree with TRBD2. CDR3 length: 12 amino acids. CDR3 DNA: TGTGCCAGCAGTGCGGTCCTAGCGGGCCCTTCCTTC. As protein: CASSAVLAGPSF.

This clone was found a few times. The V gene is TRBV2, the J gene TRBJ1-3; a weak D match, TRBD1 (5 bases). Trimming took off 1 base at V and 4 bases at J, with 11 bases between the two ends. The germline V gene encodes CDR1 SNHLY and CDR2 FYNNEI. This CDR3 spans 15 amino acids. The CDR3 DNA reads as TGTGCCAGCAGTGAAGATCAGGGACGGGGAAACACCATATATTTT. Encoded protein: CASSEDQGRGNTIYF.

The chain carries TRBV5-4 and TRBJ2-5, with a tentative D call TRBD1 (5 bases). CDR1 is SGHNT and CDR2 is YYREEE in the germline V gene (reference sequence). CDR3 size: 13 residues. Trimming stripped 0 bases from V and 5 bases from J, with 8 bases between. The CDR3 sequence: CASSLGGRETQYF. The CDR3 DNA follows: TGTGCCAGCAGCTTGGGGGGCCGGGAGACCCAGTACTTC.

This clone has just a few counts. The chain is built from TRBV5-8 and TRBJ1-4; the D gene is possibly TRBD1 (5 bases). Trimming shortened V by 1 base and J by 10 bases, and 14 bases separated the two germline ends. Looked up from germline, CDR1 is SGHTS and CDR2 is YDEGEE. This CDR3 region has 14 residues. The CDR3: CASSLPRGHGKLFF. The CDR3 nucleotides are TGTGCCAGCAGCTTGCCAAGGGGCCACGGAAAACTGTTTTTT.

This rearrangement joins TRBV12-5 to TRBJ2-7; 11 bases are a match to TRBD2. Per germline, CDR1 LGHNT and CDR2 FRNRAP. The CDR3 is made up of 17 amino acids. Trimming removed 7 bases from V and 2 bases from J; junction bases left unmatched: 13. The CDR3 sequence is CASALRAGLADPYEQYF. The CDR3 DNA reads TGTGCTAGTGCTCTGAGGGCGGGACTAGCGGATCCCTACGAGCAGTACTTC.

This rearrangement joins TRBV27 to TRBJ2-3, with 9 bases fitting TRBD2. Losses at the gene ends were 4 bases for V and 4 bases for J; bases not matched to a gene: 15. Germline V gene data show CDR1 as MNHEY and CDR2 as SMNVEV (reference sequence). This CDR3 region has 18 residues. The CDR3 DNA is TGTGCCAGCAGTTCCAACCCTACCCTAGCGGGGTGGGCAGATACGCAGTATTTT. It encodes CASSSNPTLAGWADTQYF.

The gene calls are TRBV29-1 and TRBJ2-1; no clear D. Germline V gene sequence: CDR1 SQVTM, CDR2 ANQGSEA. Trimming removed 4 bases from V and 7 bases from J, with 8 bases in between. This CDR3 has 11 residues. CDR3 DNA: TGCAGCGTTGGGGGTGGTAATGAGCAGTTCTTC. Translating gives CSVGGGNEQFF.